One and the same sample provided the 9 T cell receptor beta chains below, sequenced in a study of T cell clones after liver transplantation. Generated by immunoSEQ multiplex PCR, the TCRdb table keeps only in-frame clones and is missing some. The table shows roughly 97,000 clones, with 82% occurring only once. The specimen comprised CD4+ T cells from blood, sampled before liver transplant. The receptors shown here come from a human donor who received a liver transplant.

In this sample, this clone turned up once. V is TRBV11-2 and J is TRBJ2-1; 10 nucleotides match TRBD2. CDR3 length: 16 amino acids. V dropped 4 bases and J dropped 3; count of bases not matched to a gene: 6. Germline V CDR1 and CDR2: SGHAT, FQNNGV. The CDR3, as DNA: TGTGCCAGCAGCTCGCTTCGGACTAGCGGCTACAATGAGCAGTTCTTC. This gives the protein CASSSLRTSGYNEQFF.

The rearrangement uses TRBV5-1 and TRBJ2-1, with 7 bases lining up with TRBD1. The CDR3 is 16 residues long. J was trimmed by 4 bases and V by 4 bases; bases with no gene match: 11. Germline CDR1 reads SGHRS; CDR2 reads YFSETQ. As DNA, the CDR3 is TGCGCCAGCAGCAACAAGACAGGGCCGGGATACAATGAGCAGTTCTTC. The encoded protein is CASSNKTGPGYNEQFF.

The V call is TRBV6-1, the J call TRBJ2-6; 11 bases agree with TRBD2. The CDR3 is made up of 19 amino acids. The J segment lost 0 bases and the V segment lost 4 bases, leaving 8 bases of the junction unmatched. Germline V gene data show CDR1 as MNHNS and CDR2 as SASEGT. The CDR3 nucleotides are TGTGCCAGCAGTGCCGGGGTTAGCGGGAGGGGCTCTGGGGCCAACGTCCTGACTTTC. Translating it yields CASSAGVSGRGSGANVLTF.

This chain joins TRBV5-4 and TRBJ2-4; 8 bases map to TRBD2. CDR1 and CDR2 (germline): SGHNT, YYREEE (reference sequence). Losses at the gene ends were 4 bases for V and 7 bases for J; bases not matched to a gene: 7. The CDR3 consists of 14 residues. CDR3 coding DNA: TGTGCCAGCAGCGAGGGACTAGGGGCGAACATTCAGTACTTC. Amino acid sequence: CASSEGLGANIQYF.

The rearrangement uses TRBV5-1 and TRBJ1-2; D uncertain. The V gene lost 2 bases and the J gene lost 7 bases, with 12 bases spanning the gap. This CDR3 region has 13 residues. Germline CDR1 reads SGHRS; CDR2 reads YFSETQ. CDR3: CASSFDGETGYTF. DNA for the CDR3: TGCGCCAGCAGCTTCGATGGAGAGACTGGCTACACCTTC.

This clone was seen a handful of times. The CDR3 DNA follows: TGTGCCAGTAAGGGACAGCTCTCCGAGCAGTACTTC. Translated, it gives CASKGQLSEQYF. The rearrangement uses TRBV19 and TRBJ2-7; 7 nucleotides align to TRBD1. The CDR3 runs to 12 residues. Germline V CDR1 and CDR2: LNHDA, SQIVND (reference sequence). J lost 6 bases, V lost 7 bases, and 6 bases had no gene match.

The J gene is TRBJ1-5, the V gene TRBV19, with a possible D match to TRBD1 (6 bases). V lost 5 bases and J lost 6, with 20 bases in between. CDR3 size: 16 residues. Per germline, CDR1 LNHDA and CDR2 SQIVND (reference sequence). The CDR3 sequence is CASSEGGRGIGQPQHF. CDR3 DNA sequence: TGTGCCAGTAGTGAAGGGGGGCGGGGAATAGGTCAGCCCCAGCATTTT.

The V gene is TRBV7-3, the J gene TRBJ1-2; TRBD1 matches 9 bases. The V segment lost 3 bases and the J segment 8 bases; nucleotides outside the gene matches: 4. This CDR3 is 13 amino acids long. Germline loops: CDR1 SGHTA, CDR2 FQGTGA. CDR3 bases: TGTGCCAGCAGCTTGGGACAGGGTATAGGCTACACCTTC. As protein: CASSLGQGIGYTF.

This rearrangement joins TRBV9 to TRBJ1-6, with D possibly being TRBD1 (5 bases). CDR1 and CDR2 from the germline V gene are SGDLS and YYNGEE. Trimming took 0 bases from V and 10 from J, leaving 11 bases between them. CDR3 length: 14 residues. The CDR3 coding sequence is TGTGCCAGCAGCGTAGTGGGGGTTGGGTCACCCCTCCACTTT. Residues: CASSVVGVGSPLHF.